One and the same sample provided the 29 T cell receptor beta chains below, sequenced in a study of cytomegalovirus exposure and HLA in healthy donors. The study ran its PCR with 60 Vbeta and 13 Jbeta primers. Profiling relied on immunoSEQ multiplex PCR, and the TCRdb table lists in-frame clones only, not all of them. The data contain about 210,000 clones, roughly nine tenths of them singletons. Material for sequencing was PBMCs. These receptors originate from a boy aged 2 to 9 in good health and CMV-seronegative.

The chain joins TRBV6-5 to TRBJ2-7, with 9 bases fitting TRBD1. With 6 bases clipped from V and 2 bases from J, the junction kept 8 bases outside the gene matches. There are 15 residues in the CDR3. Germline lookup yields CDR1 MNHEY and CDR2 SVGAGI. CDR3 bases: TGTGCCAGCAGCGAGGCCGGGACAGGGACCTACGAGCAGTACTTC. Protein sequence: CASSEAGTGTYEQYF.

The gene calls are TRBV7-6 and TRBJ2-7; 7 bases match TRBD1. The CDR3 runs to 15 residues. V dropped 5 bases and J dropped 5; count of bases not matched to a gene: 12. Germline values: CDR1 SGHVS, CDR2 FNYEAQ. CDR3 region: CASSPWTGGPDEQYF. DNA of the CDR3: TGTGCCAGCAGCCCATGGACAGGAGGACCGGACGAGCAGTACTTC.

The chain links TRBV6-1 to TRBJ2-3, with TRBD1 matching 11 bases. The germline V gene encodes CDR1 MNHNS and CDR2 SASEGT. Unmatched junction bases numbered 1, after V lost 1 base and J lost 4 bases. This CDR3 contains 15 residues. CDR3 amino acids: CASSEGTGGSDTQYF. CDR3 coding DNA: TGTGCCAGCAGTGAAGGGACAGGGGGCTCAGATACGCAGTATTTT.

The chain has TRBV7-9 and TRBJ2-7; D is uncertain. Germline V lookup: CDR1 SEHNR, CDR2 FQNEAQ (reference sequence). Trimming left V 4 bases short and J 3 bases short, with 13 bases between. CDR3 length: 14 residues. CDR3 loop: CASSSQFPNYEQYF. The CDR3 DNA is TGTGCCAGCAGCTCCCAATTCCCTAACTACGAGCAGTACTTC. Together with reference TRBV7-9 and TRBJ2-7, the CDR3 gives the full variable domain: DTGVSQNPRHKITKRGQNVTFRCDPISEHNRLYWYRQTLGQGPEFLTYFQNEAQLEKSRLLSDRFSAERPKGSFSTLEIQRTEQGDSAMYLCASSSQFPNYEQYFGPGTRLTVT.

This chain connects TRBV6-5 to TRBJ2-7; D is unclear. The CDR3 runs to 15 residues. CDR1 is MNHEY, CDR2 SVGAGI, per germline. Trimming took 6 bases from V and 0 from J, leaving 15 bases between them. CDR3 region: CASSPIDRYSYEQYF. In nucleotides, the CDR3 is TGTGCCAGCAGCCCGATTGATCGCTACTCCTACGAGCAGTACTTC.

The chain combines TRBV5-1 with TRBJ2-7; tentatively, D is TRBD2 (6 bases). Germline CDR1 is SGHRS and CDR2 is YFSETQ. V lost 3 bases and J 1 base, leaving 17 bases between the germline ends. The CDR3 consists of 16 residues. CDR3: CASSSATWGVSYEQYF. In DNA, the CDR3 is TGCGCCAGCAGCTCCGCCACGTGGGGGGTTTCCTACGAGCAGTACTTC.

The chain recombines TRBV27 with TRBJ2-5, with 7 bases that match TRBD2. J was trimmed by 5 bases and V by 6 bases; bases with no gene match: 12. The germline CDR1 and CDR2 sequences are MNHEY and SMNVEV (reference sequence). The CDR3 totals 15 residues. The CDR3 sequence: CASSPQTGGRETQYF. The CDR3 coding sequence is TGTGCCAGCAGCCCACAGACCGGGGGGAGGGAGACCCAGTACTTC.

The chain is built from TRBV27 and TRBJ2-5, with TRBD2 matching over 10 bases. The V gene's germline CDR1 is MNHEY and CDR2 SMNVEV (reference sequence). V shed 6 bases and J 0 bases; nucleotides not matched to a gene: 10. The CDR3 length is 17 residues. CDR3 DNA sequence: TGTGCCAGCAGCGAAGCGGGAGGGCCTTTGTACCAAGAGACCCAGTACTTC. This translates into CASSEAGGPLYQETQYF.

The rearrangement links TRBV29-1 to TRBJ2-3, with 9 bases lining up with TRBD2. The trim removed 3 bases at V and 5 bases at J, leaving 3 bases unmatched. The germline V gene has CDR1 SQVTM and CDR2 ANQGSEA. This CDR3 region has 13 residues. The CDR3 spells CSVDGGGGDTQYF. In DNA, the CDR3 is TGCAGCGTTGACGGCGGGGGGGGAGATACGCAGTATTTT.

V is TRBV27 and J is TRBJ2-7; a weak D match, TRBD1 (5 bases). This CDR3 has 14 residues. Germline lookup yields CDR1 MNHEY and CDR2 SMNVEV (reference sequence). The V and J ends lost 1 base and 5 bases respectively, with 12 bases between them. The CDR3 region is CASSLLGQVDEQYF. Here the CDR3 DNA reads TGTGCCAGCAGTTTATTGGGGCAGGTGGACGAGCAGTACTTC.

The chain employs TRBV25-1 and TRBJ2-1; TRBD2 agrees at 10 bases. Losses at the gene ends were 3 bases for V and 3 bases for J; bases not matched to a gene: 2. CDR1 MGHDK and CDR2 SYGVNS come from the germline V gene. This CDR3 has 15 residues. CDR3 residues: CASSDGLADYNEQFF. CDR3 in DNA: TGTGCCAGCAGTGATGGACTAGCGGACTACAATGAGCAGTTCTTC.

The CDR3 DNA is TGTGCCAGCAGCCGGACAGGCGTTTCAGATACGCAGTATTTT. Translation gives CASSRTGVSDTQYF. The chain carries TRBV4-2 and TRBJ2-3, with 7 bases lining up with TRBD1. This CDR3 region has 14 residues. The trim removed 4 bases at V and 4 bases at J, leaving 5 bases unmatched. Germline V gene sequence: CDR1 LGHNA, CDR2 YNFKEQ.

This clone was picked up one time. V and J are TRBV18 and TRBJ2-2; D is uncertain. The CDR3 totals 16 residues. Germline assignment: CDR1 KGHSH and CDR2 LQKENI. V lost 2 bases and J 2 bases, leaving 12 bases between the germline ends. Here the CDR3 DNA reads TGTGCCAGCTCACCATTGATTCCACTAAACACCGGGGAGCTGTTTTTT. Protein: CASSPLIPLNTGELFF.

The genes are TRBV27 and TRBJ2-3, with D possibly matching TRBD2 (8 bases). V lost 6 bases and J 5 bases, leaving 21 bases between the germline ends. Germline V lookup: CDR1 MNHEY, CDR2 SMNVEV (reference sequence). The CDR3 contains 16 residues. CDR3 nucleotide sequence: TGTGCCAGCAGCCGCGGACTAGCAGGGGGTCGAGATACGCAGTATTTT. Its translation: CASSRGLAGGRDTQYF.

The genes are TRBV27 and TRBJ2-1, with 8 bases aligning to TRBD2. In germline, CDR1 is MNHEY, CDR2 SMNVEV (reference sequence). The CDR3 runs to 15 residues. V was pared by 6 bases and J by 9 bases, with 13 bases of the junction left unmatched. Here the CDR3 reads CASSPSGPSPPEQFF. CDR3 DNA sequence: TGTGCCAGCAGCCCTAGCGGGCCATCCCCCCCTGAGCAGTTCTTC.

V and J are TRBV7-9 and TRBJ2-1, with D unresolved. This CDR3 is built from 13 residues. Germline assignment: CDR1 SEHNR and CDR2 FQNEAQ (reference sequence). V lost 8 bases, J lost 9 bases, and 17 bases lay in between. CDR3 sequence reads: CASQLAEFGEQFF. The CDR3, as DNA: TGTGCCAGCCAACTCGCTGAATTTGGTGAGCAGTTCTTC.

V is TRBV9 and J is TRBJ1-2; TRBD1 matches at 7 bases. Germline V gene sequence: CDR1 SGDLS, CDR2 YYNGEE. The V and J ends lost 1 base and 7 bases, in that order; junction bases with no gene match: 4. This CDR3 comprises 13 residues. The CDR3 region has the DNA TGTGCCAGCAGCGTAAGGGGGCTTTTTGGCTACACCTTC. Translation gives CASSVRGLFGYTF.

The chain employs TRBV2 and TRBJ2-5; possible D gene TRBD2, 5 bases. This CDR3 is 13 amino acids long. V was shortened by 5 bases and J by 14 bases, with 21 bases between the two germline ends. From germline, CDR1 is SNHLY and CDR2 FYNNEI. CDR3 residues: CASSKGLANNPYF. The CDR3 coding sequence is TGTGCCAGCAGTAAAGGACTTGCTAATAACCCCTACTTC.

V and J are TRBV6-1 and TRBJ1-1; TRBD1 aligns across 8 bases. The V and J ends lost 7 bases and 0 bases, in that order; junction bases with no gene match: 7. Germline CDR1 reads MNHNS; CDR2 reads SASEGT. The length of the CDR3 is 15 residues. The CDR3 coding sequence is TGTGCCAGCAAAGTCCGGGACAGGCTGAACACTGAAGCTTTCTTT. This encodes CASKVRDRLNTEAFF.

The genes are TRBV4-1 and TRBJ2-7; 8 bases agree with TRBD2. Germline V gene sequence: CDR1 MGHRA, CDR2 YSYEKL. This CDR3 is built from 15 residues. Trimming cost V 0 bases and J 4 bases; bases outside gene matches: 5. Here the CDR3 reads CASSQDQAGAYEQYF. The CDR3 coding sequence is TGCGCCAGCAGCCAAGATCAAGCGGGAGCTTACGAGCAGTACTTC.

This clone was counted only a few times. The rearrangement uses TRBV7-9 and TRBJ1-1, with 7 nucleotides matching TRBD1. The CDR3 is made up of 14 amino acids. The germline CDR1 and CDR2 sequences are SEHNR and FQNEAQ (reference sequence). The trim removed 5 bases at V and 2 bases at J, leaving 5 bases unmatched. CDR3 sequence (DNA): TGTGCCAGCAGCCGGGACAGATTTAACACTGAAGCTTTCTTT. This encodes CASSRDRFNTEAFF.

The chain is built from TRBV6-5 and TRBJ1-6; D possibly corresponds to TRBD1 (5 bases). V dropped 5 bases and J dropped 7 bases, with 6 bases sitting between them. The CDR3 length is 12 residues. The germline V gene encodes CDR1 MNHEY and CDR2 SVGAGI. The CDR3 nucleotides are TGTGCCAGCAGTCAGGGAAATTCACCCCTCCACTTT. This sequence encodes CASSQGNSPLHF.

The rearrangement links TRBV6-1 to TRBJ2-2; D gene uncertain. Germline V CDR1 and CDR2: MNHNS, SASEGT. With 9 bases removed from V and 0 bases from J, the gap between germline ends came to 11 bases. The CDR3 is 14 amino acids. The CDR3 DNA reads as TGTGCCAGACTGGTGTGGTCGAACACCGGGGAGCTGTTTTTT. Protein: CARLVWSNTGELFF.

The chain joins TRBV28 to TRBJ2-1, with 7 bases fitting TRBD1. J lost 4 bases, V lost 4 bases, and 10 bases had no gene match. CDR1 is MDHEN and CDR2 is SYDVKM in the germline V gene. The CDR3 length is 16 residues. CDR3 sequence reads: CASSSYRTGSYNEQFF. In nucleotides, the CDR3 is TGTGCCAGCAGTTCTTACAGGACAGGCTCATACAATGAGCAGTTCTTC. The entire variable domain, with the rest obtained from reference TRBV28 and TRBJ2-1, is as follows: DVKVTQSSRYLVKRTGEKVFLECVQDMDHENMFWYRQDPGLGLRLIYFSYDVKMKEKGDIPEGYSVSREKKERFSLILESASTNQTSMYLCASSSYRTGSYNEQFFGPGTRLTVL.

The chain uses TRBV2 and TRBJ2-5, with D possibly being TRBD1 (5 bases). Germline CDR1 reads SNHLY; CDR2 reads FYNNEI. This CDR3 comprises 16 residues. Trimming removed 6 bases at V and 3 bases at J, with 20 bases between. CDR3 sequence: CASRVRDPKTKETQYF. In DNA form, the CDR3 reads TGTGCCAGCAGGGTCAGGGATCCAAAGACCAAAGAGACCCAGTACTTC.

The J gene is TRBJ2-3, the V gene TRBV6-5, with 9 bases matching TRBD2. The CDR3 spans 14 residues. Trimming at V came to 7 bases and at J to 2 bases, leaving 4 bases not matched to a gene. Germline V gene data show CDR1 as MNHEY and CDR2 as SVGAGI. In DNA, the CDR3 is TGTGCCAGCAAGACTAGCGGAAACACAGATACGCAGTATTTT. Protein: CASKTSGNTDTQYF.

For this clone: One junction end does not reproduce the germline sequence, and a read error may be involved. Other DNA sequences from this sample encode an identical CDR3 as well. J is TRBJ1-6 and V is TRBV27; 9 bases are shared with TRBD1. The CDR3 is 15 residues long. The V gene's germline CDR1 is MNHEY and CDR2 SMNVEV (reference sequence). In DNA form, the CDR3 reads TGTGCCAGCAGTTTAGGGACAGGGTTTAATTCCCCCCTCCACTTT. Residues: CASSLGTGFNSPLHF.

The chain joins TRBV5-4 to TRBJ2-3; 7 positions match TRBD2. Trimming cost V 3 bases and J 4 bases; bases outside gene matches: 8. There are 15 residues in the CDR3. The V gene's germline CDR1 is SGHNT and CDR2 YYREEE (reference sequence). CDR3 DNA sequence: TGTGCCAGCAGCTGGGAGACTAGCAGGGCAGATACGCAGTATTTT. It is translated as CASSWETSRADTQYF.

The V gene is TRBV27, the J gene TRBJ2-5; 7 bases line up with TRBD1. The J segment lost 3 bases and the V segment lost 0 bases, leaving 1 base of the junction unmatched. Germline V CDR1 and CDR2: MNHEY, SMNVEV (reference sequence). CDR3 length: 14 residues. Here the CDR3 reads CASSLSTGEETQYF. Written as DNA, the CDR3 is TGTGCCAGCAGTTTATCAACAGGGGAAGAGACCCAGTACTTC.